This TCR beta chain was identified during a study of blood T cell repertoires in COVID-19. Looking at the study overall: COVID-19 samples collected from the United States, Italy and Spain covered acute and convalescent phases.

Profiling relied on immunoSEQ multiplex PCR, and the TCRdb table lists in-frame clones only, not all of them. The sample holds roughly 100,000 clones, approximately 90% seen once. There are 14 residues in the CDR3. Germline values: CDR1 SGHTS, CDR2 YDEGEE. V gave up 3 bases and J gave up 0 bases, with 6 bases separating them. V gene TRBV5-8 combines with J gene TRBJ2-2; no clear D. The TCR originated in a man aged 50 or older with active COVID-19. Source material: peripheral blood. The CDR3 DNA reads as TGTGCCAGCAGCTACAGACCGAACACCGGGGAGCTGTTTTTT. Encoded protein: CASSYRPNTGELFF.